Following are 4 T cell receptor beta chains from one sample sequenced in a study of regulatory dendritic cells for organ transplantation. Clones were sequenced by immunoSEQ multiplex PCR, and TCRdb holds only the in-frame ones, with some missing. This sample has roughly 34,000 clones; roughly 91% occur once, and the top ten carry over 0.05%. Sequencing input: naive CD4+ T cells from blood. Subset given: CD45RA+ naive T cells. The receptors derive from a human donor in good health.

The chain recombines TRBV30 with TRBJ1-5, with 8 bases identical to TRBD1. Per germline, CDR1 GTSNPN and CDR2 SVGIG (reference sequence). This CDR3 contains 13 residues. Unmatched junction bases numbered 5, after V lost 1 base and J lost 9 bases. The CDR3 reads CAWSADRVSPQHF. The CDR3 DNA is TGTGCCTGGAGTGCGGACAGGGTCTCGCCCCAGCATTTT.

The chain links TRBV4-2 to TRBJ2-3; D is undetermined. CDR1 is LGHNA, CDR2 YNFKEQ, per germline. This CDR3 has 14 residues. V was cut by 1 base and J by 5 bases, with 10 bases left in between. The CDR3 DNA follows: TGTGCCAGCAGCCAAGCTGTAACGAGAGATACGCAGTATTTT. Translating gives CASSQAVTRDTQYF.

The chain joins TRBV5-5 to TRBJ2-3, with D uncertain. The germline gives CDR1 SGHKS, CDR2 YYEKEE (reference sequence). The CDR3 totals 13 residues. Trimming shortened V by 9 bases and J by 7 bases, and 18 bases separated the two germline ends. CDR3 coding DNA: TGTGCCACAACCCTACCCGGCGCGAATACGCAGTATTTT. This translates into CATTLPGANTQYF.

As regards this clone: This sample includes further DNA sequences coding for the same CDR3. V gene TRBV18 combines with J gene TRBJ2-1, with 8 bases aligning to TRBD2. Trimming at V came to 1 base and at J to 6 bases, leaving 2 bases not matched to a gene. The CDR3 covers 14 residues. Germline CDR1 and CDR2: KGHSH and LQKENI. The CDR3 loop reads CASSPLAGGNEQFF. As DNA, the CDR3 is TGTGCCAGCTCACCACTGGCGGGAGGCAATGAGCAGTTCTTC.